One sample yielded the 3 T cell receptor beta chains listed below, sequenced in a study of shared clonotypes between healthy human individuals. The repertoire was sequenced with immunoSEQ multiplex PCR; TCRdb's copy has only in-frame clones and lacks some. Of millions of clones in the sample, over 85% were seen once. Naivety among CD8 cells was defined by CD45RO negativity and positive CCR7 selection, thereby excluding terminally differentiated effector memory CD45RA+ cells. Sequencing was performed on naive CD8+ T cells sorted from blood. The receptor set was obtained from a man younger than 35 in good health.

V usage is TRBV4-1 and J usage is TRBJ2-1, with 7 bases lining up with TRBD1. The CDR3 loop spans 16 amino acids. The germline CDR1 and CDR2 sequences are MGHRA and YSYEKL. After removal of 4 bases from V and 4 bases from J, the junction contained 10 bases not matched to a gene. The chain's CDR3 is CASSPRTGSPYNEQFF. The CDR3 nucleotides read TGCGCCAGCAGCCCGAGGACAGGAAGCCCTTACAATGAGCAGTTCTTC.

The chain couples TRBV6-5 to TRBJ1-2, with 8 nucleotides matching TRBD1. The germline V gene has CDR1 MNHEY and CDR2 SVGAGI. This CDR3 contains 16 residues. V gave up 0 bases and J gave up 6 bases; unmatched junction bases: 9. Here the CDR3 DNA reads TGTGCCAGCAGTTACTCGGACAGGGAACATAGTAATGGCTACACCTTC. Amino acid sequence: CASSYSDREHSNGYTF.

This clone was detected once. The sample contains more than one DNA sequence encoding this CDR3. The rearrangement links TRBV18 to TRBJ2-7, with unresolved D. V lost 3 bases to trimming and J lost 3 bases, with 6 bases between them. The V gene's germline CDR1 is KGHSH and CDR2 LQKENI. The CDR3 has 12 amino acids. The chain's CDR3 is CASSPSIYEQYF. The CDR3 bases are TGTGCCAGCTCACCTTCCATCTACGAGCAGTACTTC.